One and the same sample provided the 6 T cell receptor beta chains below, sequenced in a study of T cell responses to AZD1222 COVID-19 vaccine. TCRdb's copy holds only in-frame clones and misses some; the assay was immunoSEQ multiplex PCR. The table lists tens of thousands of clones, about 88% of them singletons, with 4% to 5% in the top ten. This sample comprised peripheral blood, obtained on day 0 of AZD1222 vaccination. These receptors were obtained from an adult in good health.

The rearrangement uses TRBV2 and TRBJ1-1; no definite D call. Trimming stripped 0 bases from V and 0 bases from J, with 8 bases between. Per the germline V gene, CDR1 is SNHLY and CDR2 is FYNNEI. The CDR3 contains 15 residues. In nucleotides, the CDR3 is TGTGCCAGCAGTGAAGCATTGGGCATGAACACTGAAGCTTTCTTT. The encoded protein is CASSEALGMNTEAFF.

The genes are TRBV7-3 and TRBJ2-5, with D perhaps matching TRBD1 (6 bases). Germline values: CDR1 SGHTA, CDR2 FQGTGA. The CDR3 sequence is 13 residues long. V gave up 8 bases and J gave up 0 bases, with 10 bases separating them. This CDR3 is CASGQGNQETQYF. CDR3 DNA: TGTGCCAGCGGCCAGGGGAACCAAGAGACCCAGTACTTC.

The V call is TRBV6-5, the J call TRBJ1-4; D not certain. V was shortened by 6 bases and J by 8 bases, with 16 bases between the two germline ends. There are 14 residues in the CDR3. Germline lookup yields CDR1 MNHEY and CDR2 SVGAGI. In DNA, the CDR3 is TGTGCCAGCAGAAAGGGCATCGTAGGGGAAAAACTGTTTTTT. This translates into CASRKGIVGEKLFF.

The chain is built from TRBV10-3 and TRBJ1-1; no clear D. V gave up 1 base and J gave up 1 base, with 10 bases separating them. From germline, CDR1 is ENHRY and CDR2 SYGVKD. The CDR3 covers 15 residues. This CDR3 is CAISEFARGNTEAFF. The CDR3 bases are TGTGCCATCAGTGAGTTTGCGCGGGGGAACACTGAAGCTTTCTTT.

The sample holds one count of this clone. The gene calls are TRBV28 and TRBJ2-3, with 9 bases matching TRBD2. V was pared by 6 bases and J by 4 bases, with 5 bases of the junction left unmatched. CDR3 length: 14 residues. CDR1 is MDHEN and CDR2 is SYDVKM in the germline V gene. CDR3 bases: TGTGCCAGCAGGGCGGGAGGGCCCCCAGATACGCAGTATTTT. Translating it yields CASRAGGPPDTQYF.

The chain combines TRBV2 with TRBJ1-2; no clear D gene. Germline CDR1 is SNHLY and CDR2 is FYNNEI. Trimming removed 5 bases from V and 7 bases from J, with 5 bases in between. CDR3 size: 10 residues. The CDR3 loop reads CASSSIGYTF. The CDR3 DNA is TGTGCCAGCAGTTCGATTGGCTACACCTTC.